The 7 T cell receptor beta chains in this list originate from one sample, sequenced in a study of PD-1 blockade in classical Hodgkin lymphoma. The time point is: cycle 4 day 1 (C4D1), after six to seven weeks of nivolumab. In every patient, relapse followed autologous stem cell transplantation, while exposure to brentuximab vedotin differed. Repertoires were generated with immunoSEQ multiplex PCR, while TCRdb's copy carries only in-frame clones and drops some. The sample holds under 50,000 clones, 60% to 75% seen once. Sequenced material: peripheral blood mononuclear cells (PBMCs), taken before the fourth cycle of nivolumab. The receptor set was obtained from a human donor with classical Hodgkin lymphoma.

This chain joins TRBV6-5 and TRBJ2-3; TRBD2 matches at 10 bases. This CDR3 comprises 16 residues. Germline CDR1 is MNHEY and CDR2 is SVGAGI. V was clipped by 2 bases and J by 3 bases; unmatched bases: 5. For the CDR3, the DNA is TGTGCCAGCAGTTACGTAGCGGGAGGTGGGACAGATACGCAGTATTTT. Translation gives CASSYVAGGGTDTQYF.

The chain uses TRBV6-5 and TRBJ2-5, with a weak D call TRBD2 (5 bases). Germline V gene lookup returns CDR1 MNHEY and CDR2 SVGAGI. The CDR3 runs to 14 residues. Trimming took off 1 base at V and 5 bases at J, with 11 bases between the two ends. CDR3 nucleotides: TGTGCCAGCAGTTACTTGGGATCGGGGGAGACCCAGTACTTC. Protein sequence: CASSYLGSGETQYF.

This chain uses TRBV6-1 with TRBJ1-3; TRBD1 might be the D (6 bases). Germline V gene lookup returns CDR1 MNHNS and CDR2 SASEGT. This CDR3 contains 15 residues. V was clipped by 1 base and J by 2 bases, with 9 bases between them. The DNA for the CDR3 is TGTGCCAGCAGTGAAGGTAACAGGGCTGGAAACACCATATATTTT. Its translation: CASSEGNRAGNTIYF.

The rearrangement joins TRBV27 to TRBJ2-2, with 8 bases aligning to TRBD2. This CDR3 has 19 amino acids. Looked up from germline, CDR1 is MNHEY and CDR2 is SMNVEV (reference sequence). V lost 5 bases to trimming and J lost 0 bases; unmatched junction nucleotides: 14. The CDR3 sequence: CASSRGLEGPKSNTGELFF. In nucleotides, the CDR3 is TGTGCCAGCAGTCGGGGACTAGAGGGCCCTAAATCGAACACCGGGGAGCTGTTTTTT.

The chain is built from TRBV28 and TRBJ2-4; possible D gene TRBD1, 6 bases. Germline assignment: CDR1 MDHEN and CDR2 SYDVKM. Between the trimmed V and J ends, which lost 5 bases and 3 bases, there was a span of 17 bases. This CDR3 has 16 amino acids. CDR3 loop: CASSEYREGDKNIQYF. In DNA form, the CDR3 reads TGTGCCAGCAGTGAGTACAGGGAAGGGGACAAAAACATTCAGTACTTC.

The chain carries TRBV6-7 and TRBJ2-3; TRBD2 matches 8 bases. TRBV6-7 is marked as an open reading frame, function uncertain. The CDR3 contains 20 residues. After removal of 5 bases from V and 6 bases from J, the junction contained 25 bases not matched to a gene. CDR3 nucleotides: TGTGCCAGCAGTCCGACACTAAGCACGGGGGCACGGGGGGGAGGCGATACGCAGTATTTT. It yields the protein CASSPTLSTGARGGGDTQYF.

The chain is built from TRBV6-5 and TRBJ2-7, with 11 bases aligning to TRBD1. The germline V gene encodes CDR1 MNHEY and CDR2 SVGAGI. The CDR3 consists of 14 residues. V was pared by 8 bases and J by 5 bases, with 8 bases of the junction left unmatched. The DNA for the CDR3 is TGTGCCAGCTCCTTTCGGACAGGGGGCGACGAGCAGTACTTC. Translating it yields CASSFRTGGDEQYF.